The TCR beta chain under discussion was sequenced for a study of cytomegalovirus exposure and HLA in healthy donors. Study findings and constraints: Generally TCR sequences proved uncommon, though certain public TCRs appeared in numerous donors. The classifier reportedly diagnosed cytomegalovirus status with high sensitivity and specificity. First-cohort TCR clusters were later found to tend to co-occur in the 120 or so validation repertoires.

Method: immunoSEQ multiplex PCR; TCRdb's copy keeps in-frame clones and lacks some. The sample lists fewer than 200,000 clones, about 86% occurring once. With regard to this clone: Its target is unknown.

The approximately 120-subject validation cohort, separate from the 666-subject first cohort, included the donors. CDR3 size: 11 residues. Trimming removed 5 bases at V and 14 bases at J, with 13 bases between. The germline V gene encodes CDR1 LNHDA and CDR2 SQIVND (reference sequence). The TCR was taken from a woman in her late teens or twenties in good health and CMV-seropositive. The source material was PBMCs. The gene calls are TRBV19 and TRBJ2-1, with D possibly being TRBD1 (5 bases). In DNA form, the CDR3 reads TGTGCCAGTAGTGATCGCAGGGTAGAGTTCTTC. Protein: CASSDRRVEFF.